The 28 T cell receptor beta chains listed next were all sequenced from one sample in a study of shared clonotypes between healthy human individuals. The repertoire was sequenced with immunoSEQ multiplex PCR; TCRdb's copy has only in-frame clones and lacks some. Of 2 million to 3 million clones in the sample, 93% were seen once. What was sequenced was naive CD4+ T cells from PBMCs. Subset given: CD45RA+ positively selected. All receptors come from a man aged 18 to 30 in good health. Some clones in this sample may be carry-over from other donors' samples.

The chain employs TRBV7-9 and TRBJ2-7; 11 nucleotides line up with TRBD1. Germline V CDR1 and CDR2: SEHNR, FQNEAQ (reference sequence). V trimming: 3 bases; J trimming: 6 bases; junction bases outside the gene matches: 7. The CDR3 extends over 15 amino acids. The CDR3 DNA is TGTGCCAGCAGCTTCTCTGCCGGGACAGGGGGCGAGCAGTACTTC. Its translation is CASSFSAGTGGEQYF.

The chain uses TRBV6-1 and TRBJ2-7, with D possibly called TRBD1 or TRBD2 (6 bases each). The length of the CDR3 is 15 residues. Trimming took 8 bases from V and 3 from J, leaving 20 bases between them. Germline assignment: CDR1 MNHNS and CDR2 SASEGT. CDR3 sequence: CASVGGGGWDYEQYF. The CDR3 nucleotides are TGTGCCAGCGTAGGGGGAGGCGGTTGGGACTACGAGCAGTACTTC.

The rearrangement joins TRBV6-6 to TRBJ2-7; a possible D gene is TRBD1 (5 bases). Trimming cost V 5 bases and J 6 bases, with 8 bases left between them. Per the germline V gene, CDR1 is MNHNY and CDR2 is SVGAGI (reference sequence). The CDR3 consists of 11 residues. This CDR3 reads CASSTGIEQYF. The CDR3 bases are TGTGCCAGCAGTACAGGTATCGAGCAGTACTTC.

In regard to this clone: One end of the junction does not line up with germline, which may come from a read error. This chain connects TRBV27 to TRBJ2-7, with unresolved D. The germline V gene has CDR1 MNHEY and CDR2 SMNVEV (reference sequence). The CDR3 runs to 15 residues. For the CDR3, the DNA is TGTGCCAGCAGTCCCTACGCTAAGGGCTCCTCCGAGCAGTACTTC. As protein: CASSPYAKGSSEQYF.

In its sample, this clone was seen a few times. The chain employs TRBV5-1 and TRBJ1-1; 7 bases align to TRBD1. The CDR3 is 15 residues long. V was clipped by 3 bases and J by 5 bases; unmatched bases: 10. Germline-derived CDR1 and CDR2 are SGHRS and YFSETQ. CDR3 in amino acids: CASSSLPGQLTEAFF. For the CDR3, the DNA is TGCGCCAGCAGCTCCCTTCCGGGACAGCTTACTGAAGCTTTCTTT.

Of note for this clone: Different DNA sequences within this sample yield the same CDR3. The chain links TRBV30 to TRBJ2-3; the D is unclear. CDR1 and CDR2 from the germline V gene are GTSNPN and SVGIG (reference sequence). Trimming removed 0 bases at V and 0 bases at J, with 7 bases between. The length of the CDR3 is 14 residues. Written as DNA, the CDR3 is TGTGCCTGGAGTGTAGGCGTAAGCACAGATACGCAGTATTTT. Translation: CAWSVGVSTDTQYF.

The chain carries TRBV7-8 and TRBJ2-7; TRBD2 matches 15 bases. This CDR3 region has 18 residues. V trimming: 5 bases; J trimming: 5 bases; junction bases outside the gene matches: 13. Germline CDR1 SGHVS, CDR2 FQNEAQ. CDR3 loop: CASSTRQWTSGRVNEQYF. The CDR3 coding sequence is TGTGCCAGCAGCACCAGACAGTGGACTAGCGGGAGGGTAAACGAGCAGTACTTC.

V is TRBV10-3 and J is TRBJ2-1; D perhaps matches TRBD1 (5 bases). CDR3 length equals 14 residues. The V gene lost 0 bases and the J gene lost 10 bases, with 13 bases spanning the gap. The germline V gene encodes CDR1 ENHRY and CDR2 SYGVKD. CDR3 DNA sequence: TGTGCCATCAGTGAGTCGAAAGGGGCGCCCGAGCAGTTCTTC. Translating it yields CAISESKGAPEQFF.

V gene TRBV19 combines with J gene TRBJ1-2; D remains ambiguous. The CDR3 length is 14 residues. Trimming took off 3 bases at V and 2 bases at J, with 10 bases between the two ends. Germline CDR1 reads LNHDA; CDR2 reads SQIVND (reference sequence). For the CDR3, the DNA is TGTGCCAGTAGTATCAAACGGGTCAACTATGGCTACACCTTC. Protein product: CASSIKRVNYGYTF.

Comments on this clone: The same CDR3 arises from other DNA sequences in this sample as well. V is TRBV18 and J is TRBJ1-2; D not resolved. The CDR3 is made up of 12 amino acids. The germline CDR1 and CDR2 sequences are KGHSH and LQKENI. Trimming removed 4 bases at V and 0 bases at J, with 3 bases between. Here the CDR3 reads CASSQANYGYTF. In nucleotides, the CDR3 is TGTGCCAGCTCACAAGCTAACTATGGCTACACCTTC.

The chain carries TRBV5-1 and TRBJ2-1; no reliable D call. Trimming pared 4 bases from V and 6 bases from J, leaving 17 bases between. This CDR3 comprises 15 residues. Germline V gene lookup returns CDR1 SGHRS and CDR2 YFSETQ. The CDR3 DNA reads as TGCGCCAGCAGCCCCCTGAGCGCGGTGGGCAATGAGCAGTTCTTC. Translating it yields CASSPLSAVGNEQFF.

This chain connects TRBV15 to TRBJ2-3, with 8 bases identical to TRBD2. Germline V gene data show CDR1 as LNHNV and CDR2 as YYDKDF (reference sequence). J lost 8 bases, V lost 4 bases, and 5 bases had no gene match. The CDR3 runs 13 residues. The CDR3 protein is CATSNGRGGTQYF. As DNA, the CDR3 is TGTGCCACCAGCAACGGGAGGGGAGGTACGCAGTATTTT.

In the case of this clone: The sample has other DNA sequences that encode this CDR3 too. The V gene is TRBV5-1, the J gene TRBJ2-7, with TRBD2 matching 9 bases. V shed 0 bases and J 1 base; nucleotides not matched to a gene: 2. The CDR3 covers 15 residues. Germline CDR1 and CDR2: SGHRS and YFSETQ. The CDR3 loop reads CASSLGAGGSYEQYF. In nucleotides, the CDR3 is TGCGCCAGCAGCTTGGGAGCGGGAGGATCCTACGAGCAGTACTTC.

As for this clone: The sample contains more than one DNA sequence encoding this CDR3. The J gene is TRBJ2-5, the V gene TRBV4-1, with 14 bases identical to TRBD2. Germline CDR1 is MGHRA and CDR2 is YSYEKL. CDR3 length: 16 amino acids. V shed 4 bases, J shed 1 base, and the junction held 2 bases outside the gene matches. The CDR3 reads CASSPGLAGAQETQYF. The DNA of the CDR3 is TGCGCCAGCAGCCCGGGACTAGCGGGAGCCCAAGAGACCCAGTACTTC.

The chain recombines TRBV7-9 with TRBJ2-1; TRBD2 matches at 8 bases. Germline assignment: CDR1 SEHNR and CDR2 FQNEAQ (reference sequence). The CDR3 length is 15 residues. The V and J ends lost 4 bases and 2 bases, in that order; junction bases with no gene match: 4. The chain's CDR3 is CASSSGLAAYNEQFF. The CDR3 DNA reads TGTGCCAGCAGCTCCGGACTAGCTGCCTACAATGAGCAGTTCTTC. Variable domain in full (rest from reference TRBV7-9 and TRBJ2-1): DTGVSQNPRHKITKRGQNVTFRCDPISEHNRLYWYRQTLGQGPEFLTYFQNEAQLEKSRLLSDRFSAERPKGSFSTLEIQRTEQGDSAMYLCASSSGLAAYNEQFFGPGTRLTVL.

The CDR3 loop reads CASSTPGLHNEQFF. The CDR3 bases are TGTGCCAGCAGCACCCCGGGACTCCACAATGAGCAGTTCTTC. The rearrangement uses TRBV28 and TRBJ2-1; possible D gene TRBD2, 6 bases. The CDR3 totals 14 residues. Between the trimmed V and J ends, which lost 6 bases and 5 bases, there was a span of 14 bases. Germline assignment: CDR1 MDHEN and CDR2 SYDVKM.

This sequence joins TRBV7-2 and TRBJ2-2; 8 bases line up with TRBD2. Germline-derived CDR1 and CDR2 are SGHTA and FQGNSA. The V segment lost 3 bases and the J segment 0 bases; nucleotides outside the gene matches: 3. The CDR3 totals 16 residues. The CDR3, as DNA: TGTGCCAGCAGCTTGAATAGCGGGGCGAACACCGGGGAGCTGTTTTTT. It encodes CASSLNSGANTGELFF.

The CDR3 coding sequence is TGTGCCAGCAGCATTAGCGGGACCGCCGGGGAGCTGTTTTTT. Protein product: CASSISGTAGELFF. J is TRBJ2-2 and V is TRBV11-3, with 8 bases identical to TRBD2. The CDR3 totals 14 residues. V was clipped by 5 bases and J by 6 bases; unmatched bases: 5. Germline loops: CDR1 SGHNT, CDR2 YENEEA.

The chain carries TRBV2 and TRBJ2-5; possibly TRBD2 for D (6 bases). The CDR3 spans 13 residues. Germline values: CDR1 SNHLY, CDR2 FYNNEI. Trimming took 6 bases from V and 4 from J, leaving 12 bases between them. CDR3 amino acids: CASRRDSAETQYF. The CDR3 DNA reads TGTGCCAGCAGGCGGGACTCCGCAGAGACCCAGTACTTC.

The chain combines TRBV28 with TRBJ2-4; 10 bases match TRBD1. The CDR3 has 19 amino acids. Trimming took 3 bases from V and 1 from J; bases not matched to a gene: 12. Germline CDR1 and CDR2: MDHEN and SYDVKM. The DNA of the CDR3 is TGTGCCAGCAGTTTCAGGAGACAGGGGGCGCTCCTGGCCAAAAACATTCAGTACTTC. Translation gives CASSFRRQGALLAKNIQYF.

The chain combines TRBV11-1 with TRBJ1-4, with 8 bases matching TRBD1. The V segment lost 2 bases and the J segment 8 bases; nucleotides outside the gene matches: 4. This CDR3 is 14 amino acids long. Germline V CDR1 and CDR2: SGHAT, FQDESV (reference sequence). CDR3 in DNA: TGTGCCAGCAGCTTAACTGGACAGGGCGAAAAACTGTTTTTT. Residues: CASSLTGQGEKLFF.

The CDR3 DNA reads as TGCGCCAGCAAGCGTGACAGAGGATACGAGCAGTACTTC. Protein product: CASKRDRGYEQYF. V usage is TRBV10-2 and J usage is TRBJ2-7, with D maybe TRBD1 (5 bases). The germline CDR1 and CDR2 sequences are WSHSY and SAAADI. The CDR3 length is 13 residues. V was pared by 7 bases and J by 4 bases, with 14 bases between.

The CDR3 nucleotides are TGTGCCAGCAGACCGATTCACTCCTACGAGCAGTACTTC. This translates into CASRPIHSYEQYF. V and J are TRBV27 and TRBJ2-7; no firm D call. CDR1 MNHEY and CDR2 SMNVEV come from the germline V gene (reference sequence). The V end lost 6 bases, the J end lost 0 bases, and 9 bases lay between the germline ends. CDR3 size: 13 residues.

The chain employs TRBV13 and TRBJ1-1, with TRBD1 as a possible D gene (6 bases). The CDR3 runs 15 residues. Trimming removed 0 bases at V and 4 bases at J, with 12 bases between. From germline, CDR1 is PRHDT and CDR2 FYEKMQ (reference sequence). The chain's CDR3 is CASSLGGQGFTEAFF. The CDR3 DNA sequence: TGTGCCAGCAGCTTAGGAGGCCAGGGGTTCACTGAAGCTTTCTTT.

This chain links TRBV5-4 with TRBJ2-5; 9 positions match TRBD1. This CDR3 spans 13 amino acids. V dropped 3 bases and J dropped 7; count of bases not matched to a gene: 4. Looked up from germline, CDR1 is SGHNT and CDR2 is YYREEE (reference sequence). This chain's CDR3 is CASSWDRVGTQYF. The CDR3 DNA follows: TGTGCCAGCAGCTGGGACAGGGTAGGGACCCAGTACTTC. The entire variable domain, with the rest obtained from reference TRBV5-4 and TRBJ2-5, is as follows: ETGVTQSPTHLIKTRGQQVTLRCSSQSGHNTVSWYQQALGQGPQFIFQYYREEENGRGNFPPRFSGLQFPNYSSELNVNALELDDSALYLCASSWDRVGTQYFGPGTRLLVL.

This clone appeared once. The chain joins TRBV19 to TRBJ2-7, with 12 bases aligning to TRBD2. CDR1 and CDR2 (germline): LNHDA, SQIVND (reference sequence). Losses at the gene ends were 6 bases for V and 6 bases for J; bases not matched to a gene: 6. This CDR3 comprises 14 residues. The CDR3 coding sequence is TGTGCCAGTAGCCGGGGACTAGCGGGTTCCGAGCAGTACTTC. It specifies CASSRGLAGSEQYF.

This clone was observed once. CDR3 sequence (DNA): TGTGCCAGCAGCAAAGGCTACCCTCAGGGGCCCCCCGGATACGAGCAGTACTTC. It is translated as CASSKGYPQGPPGYEQYF. The genes are TRBV21-1 and TRBJ2-7; no check of the table's D call, TRBD1, against the DNA was made. TRBV21-1 is a pseudogene locus. This CDR3 contains 18 residues.

V gene TRBV18 combines with J gene TRBJ1-5; D remains unclear. Per the germline V gene, CDR1 is KGHSH and CDR2 is LQKENI. Trimming removed 3 bases at V and 0 bases at J, with 6 bases between. The length of the CDR3 is 14 residues. DNA of the CDR3: TGTGCCAGCTCACCGGCTTTTAGCAATCAGCCCCAGCATTTT. Translation gives CASSPAFSNQPQHF.